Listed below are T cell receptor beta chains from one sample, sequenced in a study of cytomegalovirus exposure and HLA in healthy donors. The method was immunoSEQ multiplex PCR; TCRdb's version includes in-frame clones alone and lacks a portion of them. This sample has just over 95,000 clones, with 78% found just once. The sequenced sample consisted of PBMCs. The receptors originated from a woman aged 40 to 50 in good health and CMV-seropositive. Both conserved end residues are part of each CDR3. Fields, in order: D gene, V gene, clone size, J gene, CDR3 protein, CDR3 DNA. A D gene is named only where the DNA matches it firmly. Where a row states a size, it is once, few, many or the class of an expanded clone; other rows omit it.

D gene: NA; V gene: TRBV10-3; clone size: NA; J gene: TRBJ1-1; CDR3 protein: CAISETVENTEAFF; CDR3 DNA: TGTGCCATCAGTGAGACCGTAGAAAACACTGAAGCTTTCTTT
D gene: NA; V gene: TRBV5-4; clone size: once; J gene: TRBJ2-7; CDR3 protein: CASSVPGLEYEQYF; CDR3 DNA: TGTGCCAGCAGCGTACCGGGACTTGAATACGAGCAGTACTTC
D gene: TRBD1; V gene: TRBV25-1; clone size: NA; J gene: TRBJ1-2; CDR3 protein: CASSEWDQGVGYGYTF; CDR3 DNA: TGTGCCAGCAGTGAATGGGATCAGGGGGTCGGCTATGGCTACACCTTC
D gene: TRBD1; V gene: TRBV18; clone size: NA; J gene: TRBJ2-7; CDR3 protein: CASSPLPQPGQGYEQYF; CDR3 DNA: TGTGCCAGCTCACCACTGCCTCAACCGGGACAGGGTTACGAGCAGTACTTC
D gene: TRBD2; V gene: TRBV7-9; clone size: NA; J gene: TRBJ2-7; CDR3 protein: CASSLALVAGPRSYEQYF; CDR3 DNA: TGTGCCAGCAGCTTAGCGCTCGTAGCGGGACCCCGCTCCTACGAGCAGTACTTC
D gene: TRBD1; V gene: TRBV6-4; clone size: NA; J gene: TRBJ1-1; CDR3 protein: CASRGQGSEAFF; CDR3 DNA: TGTGCCAGCAGGGGACAGGGTTCGGAAGCTTTCTTT
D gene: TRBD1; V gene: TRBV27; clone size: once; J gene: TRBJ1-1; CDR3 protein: CASSSTGGPYEAFF; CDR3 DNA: TGTGCCAGCAGTTCTACAGGGGGCCCCTATGAAGCTTTCTTT
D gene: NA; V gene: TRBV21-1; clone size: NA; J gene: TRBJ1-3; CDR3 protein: CASSLEASPGNTIYF; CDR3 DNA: TGTGCCAGCAGCTTAGAGGCGTCCCCTGGAAACACCATATATTTT
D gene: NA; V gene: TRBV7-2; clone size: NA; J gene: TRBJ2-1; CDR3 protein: CASSRLAGLESNEQFF; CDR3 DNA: TGTGCCAGCAGCCGCCTGGCGGGGCTAGAGTCGAACGAGCAGTTCTTC
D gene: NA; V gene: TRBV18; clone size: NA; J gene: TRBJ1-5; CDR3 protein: CASSPHSNQPQHF; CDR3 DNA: TGTGCCAGCTCACCACACTCTAATCAGCCCCAGCATTTT
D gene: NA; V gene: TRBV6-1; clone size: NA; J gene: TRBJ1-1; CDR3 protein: CASSQDIWNTEAFF; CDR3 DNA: TGTGCCAGCAGCCAGGACATTTGGAACACTGAAGCTTTCTTT
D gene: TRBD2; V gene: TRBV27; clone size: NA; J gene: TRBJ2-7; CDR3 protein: CASSPALAGAYEQYF; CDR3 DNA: TGTGCCAGCAGCCCTGCCCTAGCGGGAGCCTACGAGCAGTACTTC
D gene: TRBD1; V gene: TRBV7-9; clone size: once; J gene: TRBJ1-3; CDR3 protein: CASSTRQGHSGNTIYF; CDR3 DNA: TGTGCCAGCAGCACCCGACAGGGCCACTCTGGAAACACCATATATTTT
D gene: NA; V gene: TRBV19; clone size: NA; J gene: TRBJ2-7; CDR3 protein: CASSIRDGLSYEQYF; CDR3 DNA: TGTGCCAGTAGTATCCGTGACGGACTATCCTACGAGCAGTACTTC
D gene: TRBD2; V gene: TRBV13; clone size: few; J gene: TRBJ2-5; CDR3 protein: CASSTRLAGQETQYF; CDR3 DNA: TGTGCCAGCAGCACGCGACTAGCGGGGCAAGAGACCCAGTACTTC
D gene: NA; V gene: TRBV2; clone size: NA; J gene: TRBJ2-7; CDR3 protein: CASKRETGYYEQYF; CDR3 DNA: TGTGCCAGCAAAAGGGAGACAGGTTACTACGAGCAGTACTTC
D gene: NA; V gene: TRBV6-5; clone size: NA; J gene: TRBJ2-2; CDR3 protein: CASTVTGNTGELFF; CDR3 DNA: TGTGCCAGCACTGTGACAGGGAACACCGGGGAGCTGTTTTTT
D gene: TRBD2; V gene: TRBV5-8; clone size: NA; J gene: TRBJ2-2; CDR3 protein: CASSAGGGYTGELFF; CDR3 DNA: TGTGCCAGCAGCGCGGGGGGAGGATACACCGGGGAGCTGTTTTTT
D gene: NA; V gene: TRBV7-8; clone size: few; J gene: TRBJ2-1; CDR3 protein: CASSPPKRDEQFF; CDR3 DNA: TGTGCCAGCAGCCCACCAAAACGGGATGAGCAGTTCTTC
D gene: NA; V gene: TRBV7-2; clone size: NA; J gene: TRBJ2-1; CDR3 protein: CASRANPKSSYNEQFF; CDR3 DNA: TGTGCCAGCAGAGCGAACCCTAAGAGCTCCTACAATGAGCAGTTCTTC
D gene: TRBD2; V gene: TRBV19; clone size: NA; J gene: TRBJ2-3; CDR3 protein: CASSIGLAGADTQYF; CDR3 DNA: TGTGCCAGTAGTATTGGTCTAGCGGGAGCAGATACGCAGTATTTT
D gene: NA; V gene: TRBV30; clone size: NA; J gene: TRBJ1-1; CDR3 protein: CAWKPRVGLNTEAFF; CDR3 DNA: TGTGCCTGGAAGCCTCGGGTGGGTCTGAACACTGAAGCTTTCTTT
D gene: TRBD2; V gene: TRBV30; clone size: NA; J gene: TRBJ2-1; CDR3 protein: CAWSVLSPIAGGVYNEQFF; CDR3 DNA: TGTGCCTGGAGTGTACTCTCCCCGATAGCGGGAGGGGTATACAATGAGCAGTTCTTC
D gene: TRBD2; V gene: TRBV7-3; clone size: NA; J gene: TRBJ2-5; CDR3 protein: CASSPGVAGPYQETQYF; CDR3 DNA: TGTGCCAGCAGCCCGGGAGTAGCGGGACCGTACCAAGAGACCCAGTACTTC
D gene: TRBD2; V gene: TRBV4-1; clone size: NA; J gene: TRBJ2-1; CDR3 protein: CASSQVLREGWQFF; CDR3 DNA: TGCGCCAGCAGCCAAGTGTTGCGGGAGGGGTGGCAGTTCTTC
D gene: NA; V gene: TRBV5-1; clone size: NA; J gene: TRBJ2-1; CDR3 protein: CASSLDGDSYNEQFF; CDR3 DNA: TGCGCCAGCAGCTTAGACGGGGACTCCTACAATGAGCAGTTCTTC
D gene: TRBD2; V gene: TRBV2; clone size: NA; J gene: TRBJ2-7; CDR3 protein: CASRRASGPYEQYF; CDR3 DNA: TGTGCCAGCAGGCGGGCTAGCGGGCCTTACGAGCAGTACTTC
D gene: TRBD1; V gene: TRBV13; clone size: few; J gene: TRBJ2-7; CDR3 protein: CASSSSRRDSYYEQYF; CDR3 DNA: TGTGCCAGCAGCTCCAGCCGCCGGGACAGTTACTACGAGCAGTACTTC
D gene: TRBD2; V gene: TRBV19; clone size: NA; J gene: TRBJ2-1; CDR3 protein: CASSIDTSGAYNEQFF; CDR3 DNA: TGTGCCAGTAGTATAGATACTAGCGGAGCCTACAATGAGCAGTTCTTC
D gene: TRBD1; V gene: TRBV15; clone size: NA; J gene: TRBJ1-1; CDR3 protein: CATSRDYGTDAEAFF; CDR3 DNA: TGTGCCACCAGCAGAGATTACGGGACAGACGCTGAAGCTTTCTTT
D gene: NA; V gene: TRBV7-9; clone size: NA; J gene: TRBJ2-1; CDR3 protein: CASSLGRVAQNDEQFF; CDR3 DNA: TGTGCCAGCAGCTTAGGGAGGGTAGCGCAGAACGATGAGCAGTTCTTC
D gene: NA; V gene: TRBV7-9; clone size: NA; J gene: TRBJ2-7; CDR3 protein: CASSLGGATMIYEQYF; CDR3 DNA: TGTGCCAGCAGCTTAGGTGGGGCTACGATGATCTACGAGCAGTACTTC
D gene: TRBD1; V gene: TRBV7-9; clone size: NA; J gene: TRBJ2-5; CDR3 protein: CASSLRATGGTETQYF; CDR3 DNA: TGTGCCAGCAGCTTACGGGCGACAGGGGGGACGGAGACCCAGTACTTC
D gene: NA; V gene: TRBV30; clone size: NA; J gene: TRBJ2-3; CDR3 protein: CAISSPTEDTQYF; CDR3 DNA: TGTGCTATCTCCTCGCCCACCGAGGATACGCAGTATTTT
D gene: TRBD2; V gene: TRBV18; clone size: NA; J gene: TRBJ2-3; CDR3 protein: CASSPLPGGASTDTQYF; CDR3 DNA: TGTGCCAGCTCACCCTTACCGGGGGGGGCGAGTACAGATACGCAGTATTTT
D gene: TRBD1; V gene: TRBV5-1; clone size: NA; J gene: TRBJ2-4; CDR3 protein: CASSFQGQGNIQYF; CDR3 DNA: TGCGCCAGCAGCTTCCAAGGACAGGGAAACATTCAGTACTTC
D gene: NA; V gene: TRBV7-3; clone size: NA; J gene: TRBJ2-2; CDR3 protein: CASSSGAGNTGELFF; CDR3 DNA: TGTGCCAGCTCCTCCGGCGCGGGGAACACCGGGGAGCTGTTTTTT